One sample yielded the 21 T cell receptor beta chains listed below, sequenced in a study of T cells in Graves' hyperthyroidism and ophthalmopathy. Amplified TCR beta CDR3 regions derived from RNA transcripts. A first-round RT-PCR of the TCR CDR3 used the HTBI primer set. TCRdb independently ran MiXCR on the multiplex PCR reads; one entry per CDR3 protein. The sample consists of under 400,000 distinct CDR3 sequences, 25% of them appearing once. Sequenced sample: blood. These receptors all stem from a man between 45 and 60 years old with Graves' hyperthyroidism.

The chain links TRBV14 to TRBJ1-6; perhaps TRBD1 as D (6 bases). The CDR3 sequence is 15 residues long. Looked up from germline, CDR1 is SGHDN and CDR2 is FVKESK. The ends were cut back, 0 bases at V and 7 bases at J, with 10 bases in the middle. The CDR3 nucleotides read TGTGCCAGCAGCCAAGATTTTGGACAGAATTCACCCCTCCACTTT. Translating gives CASSQDFGQNSPLHF.

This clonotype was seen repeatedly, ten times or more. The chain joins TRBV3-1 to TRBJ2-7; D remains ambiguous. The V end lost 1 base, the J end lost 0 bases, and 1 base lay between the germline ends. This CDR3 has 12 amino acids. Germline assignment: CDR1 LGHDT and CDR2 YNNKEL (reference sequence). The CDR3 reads CASSQASYEQYF. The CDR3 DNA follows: TGTGCCAGCAGCCAAGCCTCCTACGAGCAGTACTTC.

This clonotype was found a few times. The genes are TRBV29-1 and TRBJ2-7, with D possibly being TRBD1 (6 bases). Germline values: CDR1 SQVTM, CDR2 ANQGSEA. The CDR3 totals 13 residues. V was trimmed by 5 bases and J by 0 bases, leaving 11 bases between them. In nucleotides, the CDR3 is TGCAGCGTTATGACAGGAAGCTCCTACGAGCAGTACTTC. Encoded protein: CSVMTGSSYEQYF.

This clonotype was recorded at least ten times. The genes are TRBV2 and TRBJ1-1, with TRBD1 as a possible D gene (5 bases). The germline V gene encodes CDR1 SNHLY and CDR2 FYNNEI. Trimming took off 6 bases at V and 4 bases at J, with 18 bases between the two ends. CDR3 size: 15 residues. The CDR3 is CASRGGLWMGTEAFF. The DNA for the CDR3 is TGTGCCAGCAGGGGGGGGTTGTGGATGGGCACTGAAGCTTTCTTT.

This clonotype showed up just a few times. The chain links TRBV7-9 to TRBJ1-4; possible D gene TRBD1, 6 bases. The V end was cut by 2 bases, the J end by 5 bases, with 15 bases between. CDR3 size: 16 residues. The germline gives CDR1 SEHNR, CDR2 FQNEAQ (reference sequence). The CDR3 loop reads CASSLTRGRGNEKLFF. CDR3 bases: TGTGCCAGCAGCTTAACGCGGGGAAGGGGGAATGAAAAACTGTTTTTT.

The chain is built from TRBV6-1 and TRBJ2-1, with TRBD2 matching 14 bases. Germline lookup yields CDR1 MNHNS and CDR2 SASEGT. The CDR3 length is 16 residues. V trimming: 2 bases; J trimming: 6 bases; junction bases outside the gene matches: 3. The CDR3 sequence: CASSEQGLAGVNEQFF. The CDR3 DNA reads TGTGCCAGCAGTGAACAGGGACTAGCGGGAGTCAATGAGCAGTTCTTC.

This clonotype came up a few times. The CDR3 bases are TGTGCCAGCAGACCCCGACAGGGGGCCTACGAGCAGTACTTC. Residues: CASRPRQGAYEQYF. The rearrangement links TRBV6-1 to TRBJ2-7; 9 bases agree with TRBD1. Germline CDR1 reads MNHNS; CDR2 reads SASEGT. Unmatched junction bases numbered 5, after V lost 6 bases and J lost 2 bases. The CDR3 covers 14 residues.

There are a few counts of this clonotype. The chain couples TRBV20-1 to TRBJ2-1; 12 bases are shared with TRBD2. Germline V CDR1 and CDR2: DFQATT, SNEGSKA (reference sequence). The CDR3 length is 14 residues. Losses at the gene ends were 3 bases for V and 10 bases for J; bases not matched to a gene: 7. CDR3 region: CSARNLAGGAEQFF. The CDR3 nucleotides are TGCAGTGCTAGGAATCTAGCGGGAGGGGCCGAGCAGTTCTTC.

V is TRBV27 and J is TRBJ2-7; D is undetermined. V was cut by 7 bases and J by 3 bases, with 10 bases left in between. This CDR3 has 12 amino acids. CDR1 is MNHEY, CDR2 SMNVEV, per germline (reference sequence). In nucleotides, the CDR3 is TGTGCCAGCACCAATGTATACTACGAGCAGTACTTC. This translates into CASTNVYYEQYF.

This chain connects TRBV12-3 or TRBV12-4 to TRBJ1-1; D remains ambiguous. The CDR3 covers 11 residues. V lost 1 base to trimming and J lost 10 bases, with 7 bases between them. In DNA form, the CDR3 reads TGTGCCAGCAGTTTAGGAGAGAGAGCTTTCTTT. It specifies CASSLGERAFF.

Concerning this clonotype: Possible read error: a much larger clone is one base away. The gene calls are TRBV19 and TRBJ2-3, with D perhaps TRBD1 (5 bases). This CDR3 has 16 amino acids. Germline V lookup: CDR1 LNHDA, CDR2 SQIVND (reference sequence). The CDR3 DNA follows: TGTGCCAGTAGGAAGGTAGGACCTACAAGCACAGGTACGCAGTATTTT. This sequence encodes CASRKVGPTSTGTQYF.

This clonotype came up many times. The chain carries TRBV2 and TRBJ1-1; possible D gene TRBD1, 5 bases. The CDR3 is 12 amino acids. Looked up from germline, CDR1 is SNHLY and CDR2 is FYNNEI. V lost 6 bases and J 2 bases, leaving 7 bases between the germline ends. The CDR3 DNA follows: TGTGCCAGCAGGACAGTTAACACTGAAGCTTTCTTT. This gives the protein CASRTVNTEAFF. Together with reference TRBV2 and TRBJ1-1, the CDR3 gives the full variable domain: EPEVTQTPSHQVTQMGQEVILRCVPISNHLYFYWYRQILGQKVEFLVSFYNNEISEKSEIFDDQFSVERPDGSNFTLKIRSTKLEDSAMYFCASRTVNTEAFFGQGTRLTVV.

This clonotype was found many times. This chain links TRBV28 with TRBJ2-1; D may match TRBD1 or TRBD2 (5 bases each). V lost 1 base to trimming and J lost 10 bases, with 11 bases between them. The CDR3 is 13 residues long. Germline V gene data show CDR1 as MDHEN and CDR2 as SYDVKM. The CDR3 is CASSLLVGREQFF. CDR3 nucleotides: TGTGCCAGCAGTTTATTGGTGGGACGAGAGCAGTTCTTC.

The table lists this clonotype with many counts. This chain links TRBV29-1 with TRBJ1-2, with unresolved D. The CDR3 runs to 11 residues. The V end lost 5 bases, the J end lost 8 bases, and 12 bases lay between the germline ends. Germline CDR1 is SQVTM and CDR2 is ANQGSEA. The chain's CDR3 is CSVNFLGGYTF. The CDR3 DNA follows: TGCAGCGTTAATTTCTTGGGAGGCTACACCTTC.

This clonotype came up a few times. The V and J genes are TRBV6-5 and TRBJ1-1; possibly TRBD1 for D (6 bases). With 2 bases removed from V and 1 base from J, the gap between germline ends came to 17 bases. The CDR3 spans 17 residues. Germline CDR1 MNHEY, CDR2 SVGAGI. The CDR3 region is CASSYPRPGGRNTEAFF. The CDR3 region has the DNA TGTGCCAGCAGTTACCCTAGACCCGGGGGCCGGAACACTGAAGCTTTCTTT.

Here the CDR3 DNA reads TGCAGCGTTGCGGGACAGGGGGCCGGGGAGCTGTTTTTT. The encoded protein is CSVAGQGAGELFF. This chain joins TRBV29-1 and TRBJ2-2; TRBD1 matches at 11 bases. V trimming: 4 bases; J trimming: 6 bases; junction bases outside the gene matches: 1. This CDR3 region has 13 residues. Germline V gives CDR1 SQVTM, CDR2 ANQGSEA.

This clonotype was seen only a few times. As DNA, the CDR3 is TGTGCCAGCAGCCACCCCGGGACAGGGTCAGTCAATGAGCAGTTCTTC. It specifies CASSHPGTGSVNEQFF. The rearrangement links TRBV7-3 to TRBJ2-1; 9 positions match TRBD1. The germline V gene has CDR1 SGHTA and CDR2 FQGTGA. The CDR3 is made up of 16 amino acids. Trimming removed 5 bases from V and 6 bases from J; junction bases left unmatched: 11.

This CDR3 is CASSFFGASGVYEQYF. CDR3 sequence (DNA): TGTGCCAGCAGTTTCTTTGGGGCTAGCGGGGTCTACGAGCAGTACTTC. The rearrangement uses TRBV27 and TRBJ2-7, with 9 bases matching TRBD2. V lost 3 bases, J lost 3 bases, and 9 bases stayed unmatched. The germline V gene encodes CDR1 MNHEY and CDR2 SMNVEV (reference sequence). The length of the CDR3 is 16 residues.

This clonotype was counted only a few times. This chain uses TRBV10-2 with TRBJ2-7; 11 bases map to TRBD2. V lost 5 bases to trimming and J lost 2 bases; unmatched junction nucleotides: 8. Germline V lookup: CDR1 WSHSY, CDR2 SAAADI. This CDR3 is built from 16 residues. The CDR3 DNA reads TGCGCCAGCAGTCTTAAGGGGACTAGCGGTACCTACGAGCAGTACTTC. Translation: CASSLKGTSGTYEQYF.

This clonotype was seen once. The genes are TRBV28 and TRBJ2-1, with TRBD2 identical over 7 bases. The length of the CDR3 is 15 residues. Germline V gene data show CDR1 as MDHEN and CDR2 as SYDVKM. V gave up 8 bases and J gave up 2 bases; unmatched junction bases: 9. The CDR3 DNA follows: TGTGCCAGCGGGCCGAGCGGGGTAACCTACAATGAGCAGTTCTTC. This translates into CASGPSGVTYNEQFF.

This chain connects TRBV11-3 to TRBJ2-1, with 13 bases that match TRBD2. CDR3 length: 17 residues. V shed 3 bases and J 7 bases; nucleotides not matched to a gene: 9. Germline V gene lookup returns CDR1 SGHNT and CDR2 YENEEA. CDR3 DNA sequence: TGTGCCAGCAGCTTTAATTCGGGACTAGCGGGAAGGAATGAGCAGTTCTTC. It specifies CASSFNSGLAGRNEQFF.